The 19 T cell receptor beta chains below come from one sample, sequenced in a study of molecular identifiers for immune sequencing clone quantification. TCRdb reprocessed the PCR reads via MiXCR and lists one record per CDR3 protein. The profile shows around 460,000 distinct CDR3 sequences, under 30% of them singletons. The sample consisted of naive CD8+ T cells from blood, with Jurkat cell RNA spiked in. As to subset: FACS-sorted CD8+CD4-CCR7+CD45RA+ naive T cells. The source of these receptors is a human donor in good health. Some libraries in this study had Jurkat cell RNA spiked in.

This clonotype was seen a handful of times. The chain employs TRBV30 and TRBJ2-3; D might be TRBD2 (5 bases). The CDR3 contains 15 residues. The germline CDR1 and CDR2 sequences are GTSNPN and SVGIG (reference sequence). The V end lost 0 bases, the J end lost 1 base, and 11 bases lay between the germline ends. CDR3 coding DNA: TGTGCCTGGAGTGTACAAGGACTTGGCACAGATACGCAGTATTTT. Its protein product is CAWSVQGLGTDTQYF.

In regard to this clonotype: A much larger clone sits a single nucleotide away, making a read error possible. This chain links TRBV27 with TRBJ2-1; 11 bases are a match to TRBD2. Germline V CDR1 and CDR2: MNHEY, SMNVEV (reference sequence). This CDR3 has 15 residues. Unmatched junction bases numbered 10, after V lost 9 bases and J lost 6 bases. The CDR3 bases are TGTGCCAGTAGTACCGGGACTAGCGGCTGCAATGAGCAGTTCTTC. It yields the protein CASSTGTSGCNEQFF.

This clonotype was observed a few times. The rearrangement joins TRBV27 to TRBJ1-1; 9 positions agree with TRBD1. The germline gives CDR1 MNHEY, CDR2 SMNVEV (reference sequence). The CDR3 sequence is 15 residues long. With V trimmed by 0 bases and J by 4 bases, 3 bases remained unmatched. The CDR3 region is CASSLSHRGPTEAFF. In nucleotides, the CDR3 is TGTGCCAGCAGTTTATCTCACAGGGGGCCCACTGAAGCTTTCTTT.

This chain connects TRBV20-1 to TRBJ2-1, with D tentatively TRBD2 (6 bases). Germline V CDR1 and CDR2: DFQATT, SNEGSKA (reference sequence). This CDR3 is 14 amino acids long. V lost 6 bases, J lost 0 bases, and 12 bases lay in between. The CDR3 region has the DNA TGCAGTGCCAAAAGCGGGTACTCCTACAATGAGCAGTTCTTC. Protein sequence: CSAKSGYSYNEQFF.

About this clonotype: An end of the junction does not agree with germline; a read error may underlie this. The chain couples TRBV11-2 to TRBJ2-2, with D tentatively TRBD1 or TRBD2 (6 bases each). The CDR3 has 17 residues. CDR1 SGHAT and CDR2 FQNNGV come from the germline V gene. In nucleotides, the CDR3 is TGTGCCAGCAGCCGCCCGGGGGCACGGCGGAACCCCGGGGAGCTGTTTTTT. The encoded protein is CASSRPGARRNPGELFF.

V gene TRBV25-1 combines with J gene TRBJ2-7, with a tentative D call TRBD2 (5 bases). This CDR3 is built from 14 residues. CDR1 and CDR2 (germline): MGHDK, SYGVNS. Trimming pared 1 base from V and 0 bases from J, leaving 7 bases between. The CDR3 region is CASSEWESSYEQYF. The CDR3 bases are TGTGCCAGCAGTGAATGGGAGAGCTCCTACGAGCAGTACTTC.

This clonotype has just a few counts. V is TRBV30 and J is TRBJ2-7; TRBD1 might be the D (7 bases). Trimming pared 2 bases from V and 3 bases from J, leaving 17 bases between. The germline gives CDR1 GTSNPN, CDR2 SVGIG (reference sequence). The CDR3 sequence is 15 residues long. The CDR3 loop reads CAWSRETGPYYEQYF. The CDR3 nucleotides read TGTGCCTGGAGTCGGGAGACAGGGCCCTACTACGAGCAGTACTTC.

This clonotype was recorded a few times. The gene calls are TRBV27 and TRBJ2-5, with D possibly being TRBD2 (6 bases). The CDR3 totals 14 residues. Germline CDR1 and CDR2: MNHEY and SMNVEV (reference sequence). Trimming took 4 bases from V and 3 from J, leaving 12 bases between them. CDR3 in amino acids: CASSSWGDKETQYF. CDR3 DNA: TGTGCCAGCAGTTCATGGGGGGATAAAGAGACCCAGTACTTC.

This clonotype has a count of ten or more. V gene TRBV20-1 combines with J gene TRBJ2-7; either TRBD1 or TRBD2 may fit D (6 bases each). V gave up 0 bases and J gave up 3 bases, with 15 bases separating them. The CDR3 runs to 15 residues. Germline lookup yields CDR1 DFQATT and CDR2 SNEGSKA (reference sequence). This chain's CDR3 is CSARDWRGVGYEQYF. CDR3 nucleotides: TGCAGTGCTAGAGATTGGAGGGGGGTAGGCTACGAGCAGTACTTC.

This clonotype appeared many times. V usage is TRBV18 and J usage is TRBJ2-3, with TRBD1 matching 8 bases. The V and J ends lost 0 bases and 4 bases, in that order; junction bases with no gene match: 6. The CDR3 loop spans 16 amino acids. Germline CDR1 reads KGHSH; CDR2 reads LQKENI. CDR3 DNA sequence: TGTGCCAGCTCACCACCGGACAGGGAAGAGGCAGATACGCAGTATTTT. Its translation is CASSPPDREEADTQYF.

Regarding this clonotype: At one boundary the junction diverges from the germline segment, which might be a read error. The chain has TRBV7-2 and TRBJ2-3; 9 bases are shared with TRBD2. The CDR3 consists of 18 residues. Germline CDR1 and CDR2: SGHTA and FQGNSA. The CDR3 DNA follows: TGTGCCGGCAGCTTAGTGTCGGCGGGGGGGTACAGCACAGATACGCAGTATTTT. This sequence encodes CAGSLVSAGGYSTDTQYF. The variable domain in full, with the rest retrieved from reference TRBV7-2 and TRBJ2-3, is GAGVSQSPSNKVTEKGKDVELRCDPISGHTALYWYRQSLGQGLEFLIYFQGNSAPDKSGLPSDRFSAERTGGSVSTLTIQRTQQEDSAVYLCAGSLVSAGGYSTDTQYFGPGTRLTVL.

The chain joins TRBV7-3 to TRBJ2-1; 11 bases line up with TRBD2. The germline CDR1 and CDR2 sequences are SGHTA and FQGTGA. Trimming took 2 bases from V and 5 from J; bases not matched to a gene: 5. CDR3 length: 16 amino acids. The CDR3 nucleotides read TGTGCCAGCAGCTTACTGGGACTAGCGGCAGACAATGAGCAGTTCTTC. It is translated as CASSLLGLAADNEQFF.

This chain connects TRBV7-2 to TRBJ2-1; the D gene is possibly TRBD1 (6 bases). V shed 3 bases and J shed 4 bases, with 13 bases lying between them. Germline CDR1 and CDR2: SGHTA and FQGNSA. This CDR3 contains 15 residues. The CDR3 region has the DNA TGTGCCAGCAGCTTGACAGGTTTGGGGTACAATGAGCAGTTCTTC. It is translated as CASSLTGLGYNEQFF.

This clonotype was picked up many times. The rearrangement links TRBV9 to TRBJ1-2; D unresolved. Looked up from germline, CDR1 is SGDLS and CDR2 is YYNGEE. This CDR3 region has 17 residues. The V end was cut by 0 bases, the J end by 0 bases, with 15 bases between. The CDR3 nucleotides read TGTGCCAGCAGCGTAGTAGGTCCACTGCCACCTAACTATGGCTACACCTTC. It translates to CASSVVGPLPPNYGYTF.

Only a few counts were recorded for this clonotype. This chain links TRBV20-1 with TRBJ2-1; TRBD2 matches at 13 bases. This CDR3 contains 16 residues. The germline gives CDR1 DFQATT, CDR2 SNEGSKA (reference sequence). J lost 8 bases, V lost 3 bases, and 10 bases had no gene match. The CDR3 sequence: CSASQVLAGGVDEQFF. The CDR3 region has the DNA TGCAGTGCTAGCCAAGTACTAGCGGGGGGGGTTGATGAGCAGTTCTTC.

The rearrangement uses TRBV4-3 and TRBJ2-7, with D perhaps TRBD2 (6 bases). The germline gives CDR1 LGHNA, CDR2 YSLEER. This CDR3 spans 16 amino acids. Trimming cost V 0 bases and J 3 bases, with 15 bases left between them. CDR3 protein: CASSQDFGGSFYEQYF. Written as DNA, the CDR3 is TGCGCCAGCAGCCAAGATTTCGGGGGTTCCTTCTACGAGCAGTACTTC.

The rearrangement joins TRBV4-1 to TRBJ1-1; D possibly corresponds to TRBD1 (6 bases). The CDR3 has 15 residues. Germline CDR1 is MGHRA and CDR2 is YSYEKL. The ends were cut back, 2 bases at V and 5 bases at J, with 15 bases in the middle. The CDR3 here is CASSQLDTGLTEAFF. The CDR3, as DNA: TGCGCCAGCAGCCAACTAGATACAGGGCTGACTGAAGCTTTCTTT.

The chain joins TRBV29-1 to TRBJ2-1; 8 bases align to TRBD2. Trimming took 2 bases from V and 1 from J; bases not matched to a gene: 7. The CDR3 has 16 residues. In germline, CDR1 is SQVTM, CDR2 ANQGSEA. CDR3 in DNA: TGCAGCGTTGAATCCCAGCGGGAGTGGTCCTACAATGAGCAGTTCTTC. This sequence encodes CSVESQREWSYNEQFF.

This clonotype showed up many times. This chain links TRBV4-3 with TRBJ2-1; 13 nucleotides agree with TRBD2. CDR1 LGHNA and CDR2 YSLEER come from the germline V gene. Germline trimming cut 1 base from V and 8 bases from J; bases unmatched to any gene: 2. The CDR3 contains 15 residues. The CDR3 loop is CASSQGTSGSYEQFF. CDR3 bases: TGCGCCAGCAGCCAAGGGACTAGCGGGAGCTATGAGCAGTTCTTC.